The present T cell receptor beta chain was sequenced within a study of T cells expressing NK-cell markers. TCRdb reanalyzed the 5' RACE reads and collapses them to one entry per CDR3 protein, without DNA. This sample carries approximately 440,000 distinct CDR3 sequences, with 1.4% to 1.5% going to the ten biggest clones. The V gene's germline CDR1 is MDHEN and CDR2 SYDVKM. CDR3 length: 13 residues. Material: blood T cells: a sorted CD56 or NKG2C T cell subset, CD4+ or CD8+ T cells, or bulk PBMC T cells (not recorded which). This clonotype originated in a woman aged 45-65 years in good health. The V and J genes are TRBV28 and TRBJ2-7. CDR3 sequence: CASIRGTSYEQYF.